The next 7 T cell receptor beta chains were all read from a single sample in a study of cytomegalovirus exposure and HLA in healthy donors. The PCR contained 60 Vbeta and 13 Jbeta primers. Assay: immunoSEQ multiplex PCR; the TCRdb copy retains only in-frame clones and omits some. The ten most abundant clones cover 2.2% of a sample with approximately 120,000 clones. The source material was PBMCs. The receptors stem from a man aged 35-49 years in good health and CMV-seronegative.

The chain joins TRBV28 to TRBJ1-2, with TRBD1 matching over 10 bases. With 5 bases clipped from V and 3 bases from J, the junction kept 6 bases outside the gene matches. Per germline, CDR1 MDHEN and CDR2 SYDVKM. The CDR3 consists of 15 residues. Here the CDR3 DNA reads TGTGCCAGCAGTATCCCGACAGGGGGCTACTATGGCTACACCTTC. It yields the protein CASSIPTGGYYGYTF.

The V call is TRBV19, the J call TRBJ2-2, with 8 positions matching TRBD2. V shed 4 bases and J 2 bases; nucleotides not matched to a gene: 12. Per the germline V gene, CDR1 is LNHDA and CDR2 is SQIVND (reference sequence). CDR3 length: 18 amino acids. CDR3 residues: CASSNKPPGLVNTGELFF. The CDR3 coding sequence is TGTGCCAGTAGTAACAAACCTCCGGGACTAGTTAACACCGGGGAGCTGTTTTTT.

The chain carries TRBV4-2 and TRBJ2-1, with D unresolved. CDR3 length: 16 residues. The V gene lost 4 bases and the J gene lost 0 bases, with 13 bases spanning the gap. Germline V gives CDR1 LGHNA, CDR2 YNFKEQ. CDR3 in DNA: TGTGCCAGCAGCCCCCGAGGAGATAGCTCCTACAATGAGCAGTTCTTC. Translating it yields CASSPRGDSSYNEQFF.

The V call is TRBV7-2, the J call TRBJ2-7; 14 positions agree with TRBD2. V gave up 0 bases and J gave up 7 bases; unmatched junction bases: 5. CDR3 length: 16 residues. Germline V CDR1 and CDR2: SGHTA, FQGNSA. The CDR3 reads CASSLAGLAGGWEQYF. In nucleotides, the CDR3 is TGTGCCAGCAGCTTAGCTGGACTAGCGGGAGGATGGGAGCAGTACTTC. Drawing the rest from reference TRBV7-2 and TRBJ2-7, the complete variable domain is GAGVSQSPSNKVTEKGKDVELRCDPISGHTALYWYRQSLGQGLEFLIYFQGNSAPDKSGLPSDRFSAERTGGSVSTLTIQRTQQEDSAVYLCASSLAGLAGGWEQYFGPGTRLTVT.

For the CDR3, the DNA is TGTGCCAGCGGACTAGGCGGGACCCAGTACTTC. Its protein product is CASGLGGTQYF. The rearrangement links TRBV6-6 to TRBJ2-5; TRBD2 aligns across 7 bases. CDR1 is MNHNY and CDR2 is SVGAGI in the germline V gene (reference sequence). V lost 8 bases and J lost 7; bases outside the gene matches: 4. The CDR3 is 11 residues long.

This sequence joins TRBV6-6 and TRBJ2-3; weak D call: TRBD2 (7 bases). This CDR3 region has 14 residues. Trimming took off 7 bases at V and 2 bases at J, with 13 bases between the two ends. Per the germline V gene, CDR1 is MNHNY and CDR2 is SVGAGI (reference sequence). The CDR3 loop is CASKMGGPTDTQYF. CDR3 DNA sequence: TGTGCCAGCAAAATGGGGGGGCCCACAGATACGCAGTATTTT.

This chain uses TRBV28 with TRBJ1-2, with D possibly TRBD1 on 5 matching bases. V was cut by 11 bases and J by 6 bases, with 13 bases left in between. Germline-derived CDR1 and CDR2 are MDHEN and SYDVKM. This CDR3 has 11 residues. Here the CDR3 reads CALKGVNGYTF. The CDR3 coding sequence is TGTGCCCTCAAAGGGGTTAATGGCTACACCTTC.